The 27 T cell receptor beta chains below all came from one sample that was sequenced in a study of Graves' ophthalmopathy and Graves' hyperthyroidism. Beta-chain TCR CDR3 regions were amplified from RNA transcripts. HTBI primers served in a first-round RT-PCR, which a second-round multiplex PCR followed. TCRdb re-analysed the multiplex PCR reads in MiXCR, keeping a single row per CDR3 protein. The sample consists of approximately 640,000 distinct CDR3 sequences, about 38% of them appearing once. The specimen was peripheral blood. The receptors shown here come from an adult man with Graves' ophthalmopathy.

Concerning this clonotype: This could be a read error, since a much larger clone is one nucleotide away. The chain links TRBV12-3 or TRBV12-4 to TRBJ1-4; D remains ambiguous. The CDR3 length is 15 residues. V lost 2 bases, J lost 4 bases, and 11 bases lay in between. The CDR3 here is CASSLFAGLNEKLFF. As DNA, the CDR3 is TGTGCCAGCAGTTTATTCGCAGGTCTTAATGAAAAACTGTTTTTT.

The V call is TRBV10-3, the J call TRBJ1-2; no reliable D call. This CDR3 region has 12 residues. CDR1 is ENHRY, CDR2 SYGVKD, per germline. The CDR3 nucleotides are TGTGGCAGTCATTCTATGAGCTATGGCTACACCTTC. This codes for CGSHSMSYGYTF.

About this clonotype: A much larger clonotype is one base distant, so this may be a read error. The V call is TRBV12-3 or TRBV12-4, the J call TRBJ1-2; a weak D match, TRBD1 (5 bases). CDR3 size: 13 residues. CDR3 amino acids: CASTLGEDYDYTF. CDR3 nucleotides: TGTGCCAGCACTCTAGGGGAGGACTATGACTACACCTTC.

The genes are TRBV25-1 and TRBJ1-1; D is unclear. V lost 3 bases and J 11 bases, leaving 13 bases between the germline ends. CDR3 length: 12 amino acids. Germline loops: CDR1 MGHDK, CDR2 SYGVNS. The CDR3 nucleotides read TGTGCCAGCAGTGAGCTCGGCCAGGATGCTTTCTTT. It codes for CASSELGQDAFF.

This clonotype was observed at least ten times. The V and J genes are TRBV19 and TRBJ1-1; D unclear. CDR3 length: 14 residues. Germline V gives CDR1 LNHDA, CDR2 SQIVND (reference sequence). Trimming took 3 bases from V and 0 from J, leaving 8 bases between them. The CDR3 DNA reads TGTGCCAGTAGTATTGGGGAATTGAACACTGAAGCTTTCTTT. It encodes CASSIGELNTEAFF.

In the case of this clonotype: This may stem from a read error, because a much larger clone lies one nucleotide away. The CDR3 DNA reads TGCGCCAGCAGCTTGGTCCCTACTGGCAGGCAAGAGACCCAGTACTTC. Protein: CASSLVPTGRQETQYF. The rearrangement uses TRBV5-1 and TRBJ2-5; D not resolved. Germline values: CDR1 SGHRS, CDR2 YFSETQ. This CDR3 has 16 residues. Trimming removed 0 bases from V and 2 bases from J, with 14 bases in between.

This clonotype was detected many times. This rearrangement joins TRBV7-9 to TRBJ2-5, with D possibly being TRBD1 (6 bases). CDR3 length: 14 residues. CDR1 SEHNR and CDR2 FQNEAQ come from the germline V gene (reference sequence). The V gene lost 2 bases and the J gene lost 5 bases, with 12 bases spanning the gap. The CDR3 DNA reads as TGTGCCAGCAGCTTATCTACAGGGTGGGAGACCCAGTACTTC. Amino acid sequence: CASSLSTGWETQYF.

The chain is built from TRBV4-3 and TRBJ2-2; D is unclear. V lost 1 base and J 6 bases, leaving 9 bases between the germline ends. The CDR3 contains 14 residues. Germline V gives CDR1 LGHNA, CDR2 YSLEER. The DNA of the CDR3 is TGCGCCAGCAGCCAAGGAGTGGAGTCCGGGGAGCTGTTTTTT. Amino acid sequence: CASSQGVESGELFF.

This clonotype was found a few times. The J gene is TRBJ2-2, the V gene TRBV20-1, with D perhaps matching TRBD2 (6 bases). V lost 3 bases, J lost 4 bases, and 9 bases lay in between. Germline loops: CDR1 DFQATT, CDR2 SNEGSKA (reference sequence). CDR3 length: 13 amino acids. CDR3 bases: TGCAGTGCTAGCGGGGGTGGCACCGGGGAGCTGTTTTTT. Translated, it gives CSASGGGTGELFF.

J is TRBJ2-7 and V is TRBV25-1; no clear D gene. Germline V gene data show CDR1 as MGHDK and CDR2 as SYGVNS. This CDR3 is 15 amino acids long. V was pared by 6 bases and J by 2 bases, with 17 bases between. CDR3 residues: CASSQEVGSPYEQYF. DNA of the CDR3: TGTGCCAGCAGCCAAGAAGTAGGCAGCCCCTACGAGCAGTACTTC.

Regarding this clonotype: This may come from a read error, since a much larger clone is one base off. J is TRBJ1-1 and V is TRBV9; D is uncertain. CDR1 and CDR2 from the germline V gene are SGDLS and YYNGEE. The CDR3 consists of 13 residues. The DNA of the CDR3 is TGTGCCGGCAGCGTAGAGATGAACACTGAAGCTTTCTTT. Amino acids: CAGSVEMNTEAFF.

The V call is TRBV19, the J call TRBJ2-6, with TRBD1 matching 11 bases. This CDR3 is built from 19 residues. CDR1 and CDR2 (germline): LNHDA, SQIVND (reference sequence). V dropped 8 bases and J dropped 0; count of bases not matched to a gene: 12. The CDR3 loop reads CASRAASDRGRSGANVLTF. For the CDR3, the DNA is TGTGCCAGTCGGGCAGCCTCGGACAGGGGGCGCTCTGGGGCCAACGTCCTGACTTTC. The full variable domain, with the rest looked up from reference TRBV19 and TRBJ2-6, is DGGITQSPKYLFRKEGQNVTLSCEQNLNHDAMYWYRQDPGQGLRLIYYSQIVNDFQKGDIAEGYSVSREKKESFPLTVTSAQKNPTAFYLCASRAASDRGRSGANVLTFGAGSRLTVL.

The chain uses TRBV27 and TRBJ1-2, with D possibly being TRBD1 (5 bases). CDR3 length: 13 residues. V dropped 5 bases and J dropped 5 bases, with 12 bases sitting between them. CDR1 and CDR2 from the germline V gene are MNHEY and SMNVEV (reference sequence). The CDR3 protein is CASSLTEGYGYTF. DNA for the CDR3: TGTGCCAGCAGTCTGACAGAAGGTTATGGCTACACCTTC.

This clonotype turned up a few times. The chain joins TRBV7-9 to TRBJ2-7; D might be TRBD2 (5 bases). CDR3 length equals 16 residues. Germline assignment: CDR1 SEHNR and CDR2 FQNEAQ (reference sequence). The germline V and J ends were trimmed by 0 bases and 5 bases, with 17 bases remaining between them. In DNA form, the CDR3 reads TGTGCCAGCAGCTTAGCGCTCCTGGGAGAAACAGACGAGCAGTACTTC. Translated: CASSLALLGETDEQYF.

This clonotype occurred many times. The CDR3 reads CASSSGTHSQFF. The CDR3 DNA follows: TGTGCCAGCAGCTCAGGGACCCATTCCCAGTTCTTC. This chain joins TRBV25-1 and TRBJ2-1; possibly TRBD1 or TRBD2 for D (5 bases each). Looked up from germline, CDR1 is MGHDK and CDR2 is SYGVNS. The V end was cut by 6 bases, the J end by 13 bases, with 16 bases between. This CDR3 is 12 amino acids long.

The V call is TRBV11-2, the J call TRBJ2-5; 8 bases agree with TRBD1. V was clipped by 1 base and J by 4 bases; unmatched bases: 8. CDR1 is SGHAT and CDR2 is FQNNGV in the germline V gene. This CDR3 region has 16 residues. CDR3 residues: CASSLGHGQGSETQYF. CDR3 DNA: TGTGCCAGCAGCTTAGGGCACGGACAGGGCTCAGAGACCCAGTACTTC.

The rearrangement uses TRBV5-1 and TRBJ2-7; 7 bases align to TRBD1. This CDR3 is built from 15 residues. Losses at the gene ends were 5 bases for V and 5 bases for J; bases not matched to a gene: 13. The germline V gene has CDR1 SGHRS and CDR2 YFSETQ. The CDR3 is CASSSGTARSHEQYF. CDR3 DNA sequence: TGCGCCAGCAGTTCCGGGACAGCACGTTCCCACGAGCAGTACTTC.

In this sample, this clonotype turned up many times. The J gene is TRBJ2-5, the V gene TRBV11-2; D ambiguous. Germline values: CDR1 SGHAT, CDR2 FQNNGV. With 4 bases removed from V and 7 bases from J, the gap between germline ends came to 13 bases. The CDR3 is made up of 13 amino acids. CDR3 in amino acids: CASSSAFFGTQYF. In DNA form, the CDR3 reads TGTGCCAGCAGCTCGGCCTTCTTTGGGACCCAGTACTTC. The full variable domain, its missing parts supplied by reference TRBV11-2 and TRBJ2-5, is EAGVAQSPRYKIIEKRQSVAFWCNPISGHATLYWYQQILGQGPKLLIQFQNNGVVDDSQLPKDRFSAERLKGVDSTLKIQPAKLEDSAVYLCASSSAFFGTQYFGPGTRLLVL.

This clonotype was detected many times. V gene TRBV29-1 combines with J gene TRBJ2-7; D is perhaps TRBD1 (6 bases). The CDR3 consists of 13 residues. The V gene's germline CDR1 is SQVTM and CDR2 ANQGSEA. V was shortened by 0 bases and J by 9 bases, with 15 bases between the two germline ends. The CDR3 DNA sequence: TGCAGCGTTGAAGAGATACAGGGTGTGGGGCAGTACTTC. Encoded protein: CSVEEIQGVGQYF.

This clonotype was seen ten or more times. The chain uses TRBV12-3 or TRBV12-4 and TRBJ2-6; no firm D call. This CDR3 is built from 13 residues. V was pared by 10 bases and J by 4 bases, with 11 bases between. The CDR3 region is CATTPSGANVLTF. The DNA for the CDR3 is TGTGCCACAACCCCTTCGGGGGCCAACGTCCTGACTTTC.

This clonotype occurred many times. The V gene is TRBV5-1, the J gene TRBJ2-7; D is unresolved. CDR1 and CDR2 (germline): SGHRS, YFSETQ. The V end lost 2 bases, the J end lost 5 bases, and 11 bases lay between the germline ends. The CDR3 sequence is 13 residues long. CDR3: CASSFHPLDEQYF. In DNA form, the CDR3 reads TGCGCCAGCAGCTTCCACCCCTTGGACGAGCAGTACTTC.

This clonotype was observed a handful of times. The rearrangement uses TRBV7-2 and TRBJ2-2; TRBD1 is a possible D gene (6 bases). CDR3 length: 15 residues. Germline V lookup: CDR1 SGHTA, CDR2 FQGNSA. Trimming took off 2 bases at V and 1 base at J, with 8 bases between the two ends. The CDR3 sequence is CASSLLGQNTGELFF. CDR3 nucleotide sequence: TGTGCCAGCAGCTTATTGGGACAGAACACCGGGGAGCTGTTTTTT.

This rearrangement joins TRBV12-5 to TRBJ1-1; 9 nucleotides match TRBD1. The trim removed 5 bases at V and 1 base at J, leaving 5 bases unmatched. Per the germline V gene, CDR1 is LGHNT and CDR2 is FRNRAP. The CDR3 contains 15 residues. CDR3 sequence: CASGHYRGPNTEAFF. The CDR3 bases are TGTGCTAGTGGTCACTACAGGGGGCCGAACACTGAAGCTTTCTTT.

Note on this clonotype: Just one base apart from a much larger clone, this may be a read error. The J gene is TRBJ2-2, the V gene TRBV7-9; D is unresolved. CDR1 is SEHNR, CDR2 FQNEAQ, per germline (reference sequence). Deletions cut 1 base from V and 1 base from J, with 10 bases between. This CDR3 contains 16 residues. CDR3 bases: TGTGCCAGCAGCTTAGTGTTCGGACGGAACACCGGGGAGCTGTTTTTT. Its translation is CASSLVFGRNTGELFF.

As for this clonotype: This may arise from a read error, as a much more abundant clone is one base away. The J gene is TRBJ1-3, the V gene TRBV19, with D unresolved. Germline assignment: CDR1 LNHDA and CDR2 SQIVND (reference sequence). This CDR3 region has 14 residues. Here the CDR3 DNA reads TGTGTCAGTACTAATGGCTGGGCTGGAAACACCATATATTTT. Its protein is CVSTNGWAGNTIYF.

This clonotype was found once. A read error is possible here, since a much larger clone lies one base away. The chain carries TRBV12-3 or TRBV12-4 and TRBJ2-6; 9 bases fit TRBD1. The CDR3 is 16 residues long. V trimming: 4 bases; J trimming: 2 bases; junction bases outside the gene matches: 3. The CDR3, as DNA: TGTGCCAGCAGTTACACAGGGGGCCCTGGGGCCAACGTCCTGACTTTC. It codes for CASSYTGGPGANVLTF.

This clonotype was seen only once. CDR3 amino acids: CASDRDMRMNTEAFF. Written as DNA, the CDR3 is TGTGCCAGCGATCGGGACATGAGGATGAACACTGAAGCTTTCTTT. The V call is TRBV2, the J call TRBJ1-1, with a weak D call TRBD1 (6 bases). The CDR3 extends over 15 amino acids. V lost 8 bases and J 0 bases, leaving 16 bases between the germline ends. Germline V gene lookup returns CDR1 SNHLY and CDR2 FYNNEI.